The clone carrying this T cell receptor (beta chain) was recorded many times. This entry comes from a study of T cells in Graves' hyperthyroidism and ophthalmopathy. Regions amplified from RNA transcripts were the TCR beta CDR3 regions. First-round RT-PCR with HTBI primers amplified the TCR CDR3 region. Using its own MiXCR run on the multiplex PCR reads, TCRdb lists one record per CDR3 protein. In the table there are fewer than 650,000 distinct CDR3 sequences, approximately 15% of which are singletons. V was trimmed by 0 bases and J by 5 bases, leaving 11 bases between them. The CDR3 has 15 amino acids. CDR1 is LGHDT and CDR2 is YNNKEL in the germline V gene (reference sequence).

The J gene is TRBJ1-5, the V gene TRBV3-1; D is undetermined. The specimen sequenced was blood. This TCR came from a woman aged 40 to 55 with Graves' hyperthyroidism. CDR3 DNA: TGTGCCAGCAGCCAAGACCTTTCCCGCGATCAGCCCCAGCATTTT. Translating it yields CASSQDLSRDQPQHF. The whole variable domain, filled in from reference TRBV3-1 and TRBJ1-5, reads DTAVSQTPKYLVTQMGNDKSIKCEQNLGHDTMYWYKQDSKKFLKIMFSYNNKELIINETVPNRFSPKSPDKAHLNLHINSLELGDSAVYFCASSQDLSRDQPQHFGDGTRLSIL.